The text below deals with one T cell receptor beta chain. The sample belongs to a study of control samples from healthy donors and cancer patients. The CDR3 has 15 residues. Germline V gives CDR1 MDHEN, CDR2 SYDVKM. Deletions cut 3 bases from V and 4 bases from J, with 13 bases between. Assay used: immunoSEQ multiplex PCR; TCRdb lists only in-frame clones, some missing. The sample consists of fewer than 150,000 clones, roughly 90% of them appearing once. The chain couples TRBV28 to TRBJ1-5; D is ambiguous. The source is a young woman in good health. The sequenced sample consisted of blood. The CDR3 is CASSFLGLLNQPQHF. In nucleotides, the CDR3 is TGTGCCAGCAGTTTCCTTGGTCTACTTAATCAGCCCCAGCATTTT.